What follows describes a single TCR beta chain. This entry is derived from a study of blood T cell repertoires in COVID-19. On the study more broadly: From the United States, Italy and Spain came samples of acute and convalescent COVID-19. From T cells, B-cell-depleted T cells, or PBMCs came the material, which was cDNA or gDNA.

The authors' processing: Quantification of nucleated cells was approximated via reference gene primer amplification. TCRdb's table, derived via immunoSEQ multiplex PCR, lists solely in-frame clones and lacks some. V, J and clone size were drawn from that table, and D and trimming were deduced from the DNA. The data contain roughly 75,000 clones, around 83% of them singletons. CDR3 length: 15 residues. CDR1 is LGHDT, CDR2 YNNKEL, per germline (reference sequence). V was clipped by 5 bases and J by 6 bases; unmatched bases: 9. The sequenced sample consisted of peripheral blood. V usage is TRBV3-1 (or the pseudogene TRBV3-2) and J usage is TRBJ2-2, with TRBD2 matching 7 bases. This TCR was recovered from a man aged 70-80 years with acute or convalescent COVID-19. The CDR3 DNA is TGTGCCAGCAGCATTCTAGCGGTTGGTTCCGGGGAGCTGTTTTTT. Its protein product is CASSILAVGSGELFF.